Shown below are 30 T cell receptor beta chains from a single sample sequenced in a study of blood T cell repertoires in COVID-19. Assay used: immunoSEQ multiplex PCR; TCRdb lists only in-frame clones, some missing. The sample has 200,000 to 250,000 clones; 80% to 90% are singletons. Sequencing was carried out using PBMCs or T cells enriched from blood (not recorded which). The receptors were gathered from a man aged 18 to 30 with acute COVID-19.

The CDR3 nucleotides read TGTGCCAGCAGCCCGACAGGGTATAGGACTGAAGCTTTCTTT. The encoded protein is CASSPTGYRTEAFF. J is TRBJ1-1 and V is TRBV16; TRBD1 aligns across 7 bases. The CDR3 has 14 amino acids. Unmatched junction bases numbered 7, after V lost 4 bases and J lost 5 bases. CDR1 and CDR2 (germline): KGHSY, FQNENV.

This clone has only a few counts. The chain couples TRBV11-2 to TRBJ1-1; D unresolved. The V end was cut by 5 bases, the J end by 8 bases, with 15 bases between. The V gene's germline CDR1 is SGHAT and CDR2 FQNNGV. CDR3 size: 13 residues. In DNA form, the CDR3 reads TGTGCCAGCAGCCTCGGAGGTTACAGAGAAGCTTTCTTT. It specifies CASSLGGYREAFF.

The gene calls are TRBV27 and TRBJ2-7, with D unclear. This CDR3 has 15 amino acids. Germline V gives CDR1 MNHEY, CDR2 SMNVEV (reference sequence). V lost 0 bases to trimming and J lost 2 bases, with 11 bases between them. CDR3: CASSLSTALPYEQYF. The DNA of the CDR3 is TGTGCCAGCAGTTTATCAACAGCTCTTCCCTACGAGCAGTACTTC.

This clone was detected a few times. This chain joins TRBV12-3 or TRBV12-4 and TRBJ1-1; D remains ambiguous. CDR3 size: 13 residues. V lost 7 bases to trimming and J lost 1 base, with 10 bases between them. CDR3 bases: TGTGCCAGCATCTTGAGTTGGAACACTGAAGCTTTCTTT. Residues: CASILSWNTEAFF.

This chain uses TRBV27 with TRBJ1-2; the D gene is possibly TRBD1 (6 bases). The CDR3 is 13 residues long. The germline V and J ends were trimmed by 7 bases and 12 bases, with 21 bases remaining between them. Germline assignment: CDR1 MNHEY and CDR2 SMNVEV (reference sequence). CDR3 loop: CASNPTGAGADTF. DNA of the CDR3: TGTGCCAGCAATCCAACTGGGGCAGGGGCCGACACCTTC.

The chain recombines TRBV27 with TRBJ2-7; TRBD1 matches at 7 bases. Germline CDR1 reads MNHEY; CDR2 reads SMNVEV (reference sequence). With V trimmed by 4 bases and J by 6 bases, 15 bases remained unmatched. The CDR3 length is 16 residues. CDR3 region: CASSSQTTGMVGEQYF. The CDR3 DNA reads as TGTGCCAGCAGTTCCCAAACGACAGGGATGGTAGGCGAGCAGTACTTC.

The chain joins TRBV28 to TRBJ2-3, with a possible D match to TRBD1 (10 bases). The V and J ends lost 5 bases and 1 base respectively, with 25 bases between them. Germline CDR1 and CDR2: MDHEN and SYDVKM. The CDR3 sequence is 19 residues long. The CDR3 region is CASSTEGQGLAGGTDTQYF. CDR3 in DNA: TGTGCCAGCAGTACCGAGGGACAGGGGTTAGCGGGGGGCACAGATACGCAGTATTTT.

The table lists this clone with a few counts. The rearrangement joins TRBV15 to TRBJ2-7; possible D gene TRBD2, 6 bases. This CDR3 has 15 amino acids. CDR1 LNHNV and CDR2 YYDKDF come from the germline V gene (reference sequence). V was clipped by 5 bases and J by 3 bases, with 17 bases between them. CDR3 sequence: CATSSGERLIYEQYF. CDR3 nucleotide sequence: TGTGCCACCAGCTCGGGAGAGAGGCTAATCTACGAGCAGTACTTC.

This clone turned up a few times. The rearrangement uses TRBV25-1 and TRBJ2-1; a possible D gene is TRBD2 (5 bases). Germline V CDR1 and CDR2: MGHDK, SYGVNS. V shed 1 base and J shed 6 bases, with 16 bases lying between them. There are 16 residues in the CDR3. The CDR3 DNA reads TGTGCCAGCAGTGAATCTGAGGGAGACTTGTCCAATGAGCAGTTCTTC. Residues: CASSESEGDLSNEQFF.

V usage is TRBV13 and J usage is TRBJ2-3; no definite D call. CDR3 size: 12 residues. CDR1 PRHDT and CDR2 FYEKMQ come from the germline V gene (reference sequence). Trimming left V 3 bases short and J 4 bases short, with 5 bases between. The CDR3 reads CASSLQADTQYF. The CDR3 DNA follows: TGTGCCAGCAGCTTGCAGGCAGATACGCAGTATTTT.

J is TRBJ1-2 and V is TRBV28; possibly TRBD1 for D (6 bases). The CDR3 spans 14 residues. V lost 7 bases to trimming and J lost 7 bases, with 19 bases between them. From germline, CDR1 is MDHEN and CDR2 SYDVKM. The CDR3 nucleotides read TGTGCCAGCATTTCAGGACAGAGACTTTTTGGCTACACCTTC. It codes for CASISGQRLFGYTF.

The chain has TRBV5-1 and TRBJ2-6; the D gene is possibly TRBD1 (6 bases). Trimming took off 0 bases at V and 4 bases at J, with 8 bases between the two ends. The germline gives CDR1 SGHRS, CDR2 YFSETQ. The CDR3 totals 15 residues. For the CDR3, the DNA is TGCGCCAGCAGCTTGGACAGGGAAGGGGCCAACGTCCTGACTTTC. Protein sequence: CASSLDREGANVLTF. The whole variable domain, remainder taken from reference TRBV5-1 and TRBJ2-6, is KAGVTQTPRYLIKTRGQQVTLSCSPISGHRSVSWYQQTPGQGLQFLFEYFSETQRNKGNFPGRFSGRQFSNSRSEMNVSTLELGDSALYLCASSLDREGANVLTFGAGSRLTVL.

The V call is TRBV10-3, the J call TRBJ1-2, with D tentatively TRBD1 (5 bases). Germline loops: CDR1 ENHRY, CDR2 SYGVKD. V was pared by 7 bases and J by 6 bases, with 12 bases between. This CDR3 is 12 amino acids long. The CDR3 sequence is CAITQGVNGYTF. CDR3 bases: TGTGCCATCACCCAGGGTGTCAATGGCTACACCTTC.

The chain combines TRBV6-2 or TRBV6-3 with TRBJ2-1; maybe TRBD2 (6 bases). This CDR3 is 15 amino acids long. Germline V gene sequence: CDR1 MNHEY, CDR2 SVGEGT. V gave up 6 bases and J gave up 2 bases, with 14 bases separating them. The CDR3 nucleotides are TGTGCCAGCAGCCGGACGGGAGTTACCTACAATGAGCAGTTCTTC. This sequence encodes CASSRTGVTYNEQFF.

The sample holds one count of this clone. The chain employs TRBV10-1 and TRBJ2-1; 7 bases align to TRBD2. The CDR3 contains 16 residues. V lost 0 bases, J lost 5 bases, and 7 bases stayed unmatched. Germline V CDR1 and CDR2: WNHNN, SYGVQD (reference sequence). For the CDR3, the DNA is TGCGCCAGCAGTGAGTCGGTCGGGAGGCCTAACAATGAGCAGTTCTTC. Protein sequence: CASSESVGRPNNEQFF.

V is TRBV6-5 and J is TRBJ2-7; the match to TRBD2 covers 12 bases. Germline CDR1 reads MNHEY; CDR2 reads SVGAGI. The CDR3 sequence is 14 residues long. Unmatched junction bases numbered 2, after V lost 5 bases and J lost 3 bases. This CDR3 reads CASSTTSGSYEQYF. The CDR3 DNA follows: TGTGCCAGCAGTACGACTAGCGGGAGCTACGAGCAGTACTTC.

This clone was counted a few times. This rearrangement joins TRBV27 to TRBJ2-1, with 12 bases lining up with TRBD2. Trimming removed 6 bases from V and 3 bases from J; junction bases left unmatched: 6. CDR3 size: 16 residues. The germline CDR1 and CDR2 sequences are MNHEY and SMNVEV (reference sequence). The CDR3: CASSLGTSGFYNEQFF. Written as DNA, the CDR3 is TGTGCCAGCAGCCTAGGGACTAGCGGGTTCTACAATGAGCAGTTCTTC.

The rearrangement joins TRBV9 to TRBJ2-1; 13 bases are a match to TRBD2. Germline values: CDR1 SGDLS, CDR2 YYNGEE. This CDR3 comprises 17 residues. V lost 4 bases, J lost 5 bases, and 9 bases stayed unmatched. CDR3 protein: CASSPRTSGRVDNEQFF. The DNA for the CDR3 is TGTGCCAGCAGCCCTCGGACTAGCGGGAGAGTAGACAATGAGCAGTTCTTC.

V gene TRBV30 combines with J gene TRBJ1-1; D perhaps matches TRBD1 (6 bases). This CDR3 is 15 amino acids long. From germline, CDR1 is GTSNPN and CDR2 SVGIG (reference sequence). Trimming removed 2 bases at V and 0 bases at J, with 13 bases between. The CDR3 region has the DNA TGTGCCTGGAGTCGAGGACAGTTAATGAACACTGAAGCTTTCTTT. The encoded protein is CAWSRGQLMNTEAFF.

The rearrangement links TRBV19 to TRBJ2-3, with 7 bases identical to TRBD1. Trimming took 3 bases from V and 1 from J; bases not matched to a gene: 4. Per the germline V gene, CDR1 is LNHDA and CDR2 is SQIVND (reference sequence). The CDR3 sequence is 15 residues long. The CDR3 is CASSIDRDRTDTQYF. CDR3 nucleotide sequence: TGTGCCAGTAGTATTGACAGGGACCGCACAGATACGCAGTATTTT. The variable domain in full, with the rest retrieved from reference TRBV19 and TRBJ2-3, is DGGITQSPKYLFRKEGQNVTLSCEQNLNHDAMYWYRQDPGQGLRLIYYSQIVNDFQKGDIAEGYSVSREKKESFPLTVTSAQKNPTAFYLCASSIDRDRTDTQYFGPGTRLTVL.

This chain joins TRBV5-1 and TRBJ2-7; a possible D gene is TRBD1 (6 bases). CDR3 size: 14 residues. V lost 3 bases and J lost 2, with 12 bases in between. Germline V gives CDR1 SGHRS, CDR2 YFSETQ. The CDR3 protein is CASSSTGTTYEQYF. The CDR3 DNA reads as TGCGCCAGCAGCTCGACAGGCACAACCTACGAGCAGTACTTC.

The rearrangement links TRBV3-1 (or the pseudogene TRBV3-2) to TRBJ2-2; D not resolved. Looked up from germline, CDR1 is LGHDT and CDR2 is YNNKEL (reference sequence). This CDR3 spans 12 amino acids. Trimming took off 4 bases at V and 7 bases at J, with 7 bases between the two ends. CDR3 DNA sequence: TGTGCCAGCAGCCGAGGCAGCGGGGAGCTGTTTTTT. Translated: CASSRGSGELFF.

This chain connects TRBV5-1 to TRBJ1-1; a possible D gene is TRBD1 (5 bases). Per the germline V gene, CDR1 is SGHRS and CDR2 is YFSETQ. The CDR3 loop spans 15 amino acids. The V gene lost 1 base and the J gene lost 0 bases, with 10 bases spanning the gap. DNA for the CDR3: TGCGCCAGCAGCTTGTTCGGGGGGTTGAACACTGAAGCTTTCTTT. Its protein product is CASSLFGGLNTEAFF.

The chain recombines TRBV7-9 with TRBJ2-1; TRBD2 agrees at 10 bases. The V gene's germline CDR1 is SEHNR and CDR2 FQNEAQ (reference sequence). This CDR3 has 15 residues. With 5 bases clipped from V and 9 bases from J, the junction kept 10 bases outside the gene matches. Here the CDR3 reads CASSPPGLAWGEQFF. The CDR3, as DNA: TGTGCCAGCAGCCCTCCGGGACTAGCGTGGGGTGAGCAGTTCTTC.

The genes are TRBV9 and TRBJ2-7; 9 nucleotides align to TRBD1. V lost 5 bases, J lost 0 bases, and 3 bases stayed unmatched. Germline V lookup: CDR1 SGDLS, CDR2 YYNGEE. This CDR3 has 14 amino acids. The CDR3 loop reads CASSGTGSSYEQYF. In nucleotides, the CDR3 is TGTGCCAGCAGTGGGACAGGGTCCTCCTACGAGCAGTACTTC.

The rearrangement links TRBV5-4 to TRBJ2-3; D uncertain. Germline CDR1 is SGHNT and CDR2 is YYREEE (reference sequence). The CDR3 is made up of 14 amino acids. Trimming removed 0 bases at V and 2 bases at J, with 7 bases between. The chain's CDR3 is CASSLEQLTDTQYF. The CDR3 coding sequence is TGTGCCAGCAGCTTGGAACAGCTCACAGATACGCAGTATTTT.

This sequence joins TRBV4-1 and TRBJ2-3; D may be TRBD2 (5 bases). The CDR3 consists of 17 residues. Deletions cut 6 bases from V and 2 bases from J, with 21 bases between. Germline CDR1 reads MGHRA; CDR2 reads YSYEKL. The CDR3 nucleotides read TGCGCCAGCAGAGCTTTGAACTACCGGGAAAACACAGATACGCAGTATTTT. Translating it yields CASRALNYRENTDTQYF.

The CDR3 spells CASKGGLGHNEQFF. The CDR3 nucleotides read TGTGCCAGCAAGGGGGGACTAGGACACAATGAGCAGTTCTTC. The rearrangement joins TRBV27 to TRBJ2-1; TRBD2 matches at 8 bases. CDR3 length: 14 amino acids. V was clipped by 7 bases and J by 5 bases; unmatched bases: 7. Germline CDR1 and CDR2: MNHEY and SMNVEV (reference sequence).

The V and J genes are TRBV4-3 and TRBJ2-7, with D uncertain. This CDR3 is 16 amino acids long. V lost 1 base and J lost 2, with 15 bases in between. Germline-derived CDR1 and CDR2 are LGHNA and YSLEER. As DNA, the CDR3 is TGCGCCAGCAGCCAAGGTCAGTCACAGTTAGCCTACGAGCAGTACTTC. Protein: CASSQGQSQLAYEQYF.

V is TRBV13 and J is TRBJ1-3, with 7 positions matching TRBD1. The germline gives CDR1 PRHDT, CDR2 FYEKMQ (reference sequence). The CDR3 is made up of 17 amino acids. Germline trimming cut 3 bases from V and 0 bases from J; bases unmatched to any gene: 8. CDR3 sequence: CASSFKKTGYSGNTIYF. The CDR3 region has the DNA TGTGCCAGCAGCTTCAAGAAGACAGGGTACTCTGGAAACACCATATATTTT. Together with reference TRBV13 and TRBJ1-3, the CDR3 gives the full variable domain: AAGVIQSPRHLIKEKRETATLKCYPIPRHDTVYWYQQGPGQDPQFLISFYEKMQSDKGSIPDRFSAQQFSDYHSELNMSSLELGDSALYFCASSFKKTGYSGNTIYFGEGSWLTVV.